These 9 T cell receptor beta chains were sequenced from one sample in a study of cytomegalovirus exposure and HLA in healthy donors. PCR was performed using 60 Vbeta and 13 Jbeta primers. Assay: immunoSEQ multiplex PCR; the TCRdb copy retains only in-frame clones and omits some. The table shows about 160,000 clones, with around 83% occurring only once. Sequencing was performed on PBMCs. The receptor set was obtained from a girl aged 2-10 years in good health and CMV-seropositive.

This chain joins TRBV5-1 and TRBJ1-5; 7 bases are shared with TRBD1. CDR3 length equals 15 residues. V shed 4 bases and J 2 bases; nucleotides not matched to a gene: 6. Germline V CDR1 and CDR2: SGHRS, YFSETQ. The CDR3 loop is CASSIRTGRNQPQHF. CDR3 DNA sequence: TGCGCCAGCAGCATCAGGACAGGACGCAATCAGCCCCAGCATTTT.

The rearrangement joins TRBV13 to TRBJ2-1; TRBD1 is a possible D gene (6 bases). V was cut by 0 bases and J by 1 base, with 10 bases left in between. Germline lookup yields CDR1 PRHDT and CDR2 FYEKMQ (reference sequence). The CDR3 is 16 amino acids. This chain's CDR3 is CASSLGAGVSYNEQFF. The CDR3 coding sequence is TGTGCCAGCAGCTTAGGGGCAGGGGTGTCCTACAATGAGCAGTTCTTC.

This chain connects TRBV2 to TRBJ2-7; 12 nucleotides line up with TRBD1. The germline gives CDR1 SNHLY, CDR2 FYNNEI. This CDR3 spans 17 amino acids. Losses at the gene ends were 6 bases for V and 1 base for J; bases not matched to a gene: 10. As DNA, the CDR3 is TGTGCCAGCAGCCCCAAGGGGACAGGGGGCACTTCCTACGAGCAGTACTTC. It encodes CASSPKGTGGTSYEQYF.

The chain recombines TRBV29-1 with TRBJ1-1; a possible D gene is TRBD1 (6 bases). Trimming pared 7 bases from V and 5 bases from J, leaving 14 bases between. CDR3 size: 12 residues. The germline CDR1 and CDR2 sequences are SQVTM and ANQGSEA. This chain's CDR3 is CSGTYRVTEAFF. The CDR3, as DNA: TGCAGCGGCACATACAGGGTTACTGAAGCTTTCTTT.

This clone occurred a few times. The chain couples TRBV5-1 to TRBJ2-5; no clear D gene. V lost 0 bases, J lost 3 bases, and 12 bases lay in between. This CDR3 has 15 amino acids. Germline V gives CDR1 SGHRS, CDR2 YFSETQ. The DNA for the CDR3 is TGCGCCAGCAGCTTGGAGCCTGCCCGTAAAGAGACCCAGTACTTC. Translated: CASSLEPARKETQYF.

The chain carries TRBV29-1 and TRBJ2-7; D is perhaps TRBD1 (5 bases). Deletions cut 2 bases from V and 3 bases from J, with 5 bases between. The CDR3 contains 11 residues. Germline lookup yields CDR1 SQVTM and CDR2 ANQGSEA. This chain's CDR3 is CSVERGYEQYF. In DNA form, the CDR3 reads TGCAGCGTTGAAAGGGGCTACGAGCAGTACTTC.

CDR3 amino acids: CSVGTGFYEQYF. In DNA, the CDR3 is TGCAGCGTCGGGACAGGGTTCTACGAGCAGTACTTC. The genes are TRBV29-1 and TRBJ2-7; 9 nucleotides line up with TRBD1. J was trimmed by 3 bases and V by 6 bases; bases with no gene match: 3. Germline V CDR1 and CDR2: SQVTM, ANQGSEA. The CDR3 spans 12 residues.

The chain recombines TRBV5-4 with TRBJ2-5; 10 bases line up with TRBD2. V gave up 4 bases and J gave up 4 bases; unmatched junction bases: 10. Germline CDR1 SGHNT, CDR2 YYREEE (reference sequence). This CDR3 has 16 residues. Here the CDR3 DNA reads TGTGCCAGCAGCCCCTCCCCAGCGGGAGGGGGAGAGACCCAGTACTTC. The encoded protein is CASSPSPAGGGETQYF.

The CDR3 sequence is CAISARDLGGYTF. The CDR3 bases are TGTGCCATCAGTGCCCGGGATTTAGGCGGCTACACCTTC. The chain links TRBV10-3 to TRBJ1-2; unclear D gene. Trimming stripped 4 bases from V and 8 bases from J, with 14 bases between. Germline CDR1 ENHRY, CDR2 SYGVKD. CDR3 length equals 13 residues.